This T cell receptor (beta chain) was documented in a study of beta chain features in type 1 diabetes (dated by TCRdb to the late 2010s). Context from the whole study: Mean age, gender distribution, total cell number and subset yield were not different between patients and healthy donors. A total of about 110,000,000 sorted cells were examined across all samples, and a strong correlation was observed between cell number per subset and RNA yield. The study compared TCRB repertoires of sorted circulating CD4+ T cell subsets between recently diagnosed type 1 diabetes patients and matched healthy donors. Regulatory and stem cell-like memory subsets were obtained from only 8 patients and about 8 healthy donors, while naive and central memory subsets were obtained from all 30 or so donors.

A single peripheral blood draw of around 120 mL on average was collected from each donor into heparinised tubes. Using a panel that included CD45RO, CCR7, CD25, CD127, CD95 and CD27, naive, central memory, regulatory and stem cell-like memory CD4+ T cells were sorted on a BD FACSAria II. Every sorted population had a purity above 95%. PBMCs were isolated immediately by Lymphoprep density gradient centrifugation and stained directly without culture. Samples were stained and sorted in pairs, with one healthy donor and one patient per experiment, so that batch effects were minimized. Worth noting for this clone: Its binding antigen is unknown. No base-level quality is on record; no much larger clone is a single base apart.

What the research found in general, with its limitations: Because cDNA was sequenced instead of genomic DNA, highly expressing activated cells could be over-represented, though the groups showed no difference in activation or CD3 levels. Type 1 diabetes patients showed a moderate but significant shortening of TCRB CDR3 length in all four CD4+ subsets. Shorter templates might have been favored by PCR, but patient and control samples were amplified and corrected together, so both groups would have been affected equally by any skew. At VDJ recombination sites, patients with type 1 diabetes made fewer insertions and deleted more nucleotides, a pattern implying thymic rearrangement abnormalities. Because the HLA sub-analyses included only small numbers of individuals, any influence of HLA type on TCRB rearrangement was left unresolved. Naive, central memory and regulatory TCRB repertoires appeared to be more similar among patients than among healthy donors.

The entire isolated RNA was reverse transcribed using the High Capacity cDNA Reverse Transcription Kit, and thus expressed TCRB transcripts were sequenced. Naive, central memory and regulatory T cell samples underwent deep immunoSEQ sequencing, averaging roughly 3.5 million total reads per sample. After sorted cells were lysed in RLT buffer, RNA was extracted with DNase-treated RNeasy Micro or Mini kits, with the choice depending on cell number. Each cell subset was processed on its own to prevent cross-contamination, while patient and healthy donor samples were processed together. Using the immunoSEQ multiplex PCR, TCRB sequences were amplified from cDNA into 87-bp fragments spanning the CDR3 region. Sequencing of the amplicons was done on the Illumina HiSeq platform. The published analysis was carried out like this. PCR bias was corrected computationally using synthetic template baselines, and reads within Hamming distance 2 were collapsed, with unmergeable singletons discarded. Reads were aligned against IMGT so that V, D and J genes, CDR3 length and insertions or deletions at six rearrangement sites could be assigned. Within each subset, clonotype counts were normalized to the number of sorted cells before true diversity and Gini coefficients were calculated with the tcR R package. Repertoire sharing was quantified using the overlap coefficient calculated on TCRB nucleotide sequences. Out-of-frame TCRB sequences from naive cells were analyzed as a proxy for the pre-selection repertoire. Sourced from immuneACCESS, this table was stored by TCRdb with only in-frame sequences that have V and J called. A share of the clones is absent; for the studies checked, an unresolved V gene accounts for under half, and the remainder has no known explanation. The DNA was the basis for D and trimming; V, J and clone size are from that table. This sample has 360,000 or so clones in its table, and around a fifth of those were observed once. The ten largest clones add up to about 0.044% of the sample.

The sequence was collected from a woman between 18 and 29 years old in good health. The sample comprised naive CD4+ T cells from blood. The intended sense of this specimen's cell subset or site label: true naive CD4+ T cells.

The CDR3 has the sequence CASSPPIQETQYF. The DNA reads TGTGCCAGCTCACCACCTATCCAAGAGACCCAGTACTTC. The sequence links TRBV18 to TRBJ2-5, with no D gene named confidently. The CDR3 sequence holds 13 residues, the cysteine and phenylalanine included. Only CDR3 DNA is held: 39 bases, read in frame from base 1. CDR1 and CDR2, per the germline V gene, are KGHSH and LQKENI. The V end loses 0 bases and the J end loses 1 base, and a stretch of 3 bases separates them.